This is a list of T cell receptor beta chains from one sample in a study of blood T cell repertoires in COVID-19. TCRdb's table, derived via immunoSEQ multiplex PCR, lists solely in-frame clones and lacks some. The sample lists 210,000 or so clones, around 79% occurring once. Material for sequencing was peripheral blood. The origin of the receptors is a man aged 45 to 65 who had recovered from COVID-19. The CDR3 runs from the conserved cysteine through the conserved F or W. The D gene is left open where the match is weak. Clone size appears in some rows only: once, few, many, or a class for an expanded clone.

j_gene: TRBJ2-5; v_gene: TRBV13; d_gene: TRBD1; abundance: .; CDR3nt: TGTGCCAGCAGCAGACCGACAGGGGGCCAAGAGACCCAGTACTTC; CDR3aa: CASSRPTGGQETQYF
j_gene: TRBJ1-5; v_gene: TRBV15; d_gene: .; abundance: .; CDR3nt: TGTGCCACCAGCAGAGAAAGCCATCCCCAGCATTTT; CDR3aa: CATSRESHPQHF
j_gene: TRBJ1-5; v_gene: TRBV30; d_gene: TRBD1; abundance: .; CDR3nt: TGTGCCTGGAGTGTAGGAGAATTCGGGGGCAGGGGGAATCAGCCCCAGCATTTT; CDR3aa: CAWSVGEFGGRGNQPQHF
j_gene: TRBJ1-1; v_gene: TRBV7-2; d_gene: .; abundance: .; CDR3nt: TGTGCCAGCAGCAAAGTGGCCACTGAAGCTTTCTTT; CDR3aa: CASSKVATEAFF
j_gene: TRBJ2-1; v_gene: TRBV6-5; d_gene: .; abundance: once; CDR3nt: TGTGCCAGCAGTTCTGCCCCGACTAGGATCTACAATGAGCAGTTCTTC; CDR3aa: CASSSAPTRIYNEQFF
j_gene: TRBJ2-3; v_gene: TRBV12-5; d_gene: .; abundance: .; CDR3nt: TGTGCTAGTCGCGGACAGAATTCAGATACGCAGTATTTT; CDR3aa: CASRGQNSDTQYF
j_gene: TRBJ2-1; v_gene: TRBV5-1; d_gene: .; abundance: .; CDR3nt: TGCGCCAGCAGCTCGGACACGAGCTCCTACAATGAGCAGTTCTTC; CDR3aa: CASSSDTSSYNEQFF
j_gene: TRBJ2-7; v_gene: TRBV27; d_gene: TRBD2; abundance: .; CDR3nt: TGTGCCAGCAGTCCCGAGCGGGGGGGGCCGATCTCCTACGAGCAGTACTTC; CDR3aa: CASSPERGGPISYEQYF
j_gene: TRBJ2-1; v_gene: TRBV5-4; d_gene: TRBD1; abundance: once; CDR3nt: TGTGCCAGCAGCTTGGACAGGGGATCCTACAATGAGCAGTTCTTC; CDR3aa: CASSLDRGSYNEQFF
j_gene: TRBJ2-3; v_gene: TRBV3-1/TRBV3-2; d_gene: .; abundance: .; CDR3nt: TGTGCCAGCAGCCCCGCTAGGCTGCGCGGGGATACGCAGTATTTT; CDR3aa: CASSPARLRGDTQYF
j_gene: TRBJ1-1; v_gene: TRBV4-1; d_gene: .; abundance: .; CDR3nt: TGCGCCAGCAGCCAAGAGCCCACCTTCCGGGAGGTCGAAGCTTTCTTT; CDR3aa: CASSQEPTFREVEAFF
j_gene: TRBJ2-2; v_gene: TRBV7-2; d_gene: .; abundance: .; CDR3nt: TGTGCCAGCAGTAAAGCCCCCTTTGGGGAGCTGTTTTTT; CDR3aa: CASSKAPFGELFF
j_gene: TRBJ2-1; v_gene: TRBV7-3; d_gene: TRBD2; abundance: .; CDR3nt: TGTGCCAGCAGCTTTATGGGAGGGGACAATGAGCAGTTCTTC; CDR3aa: CASSFMGGDNEQFF
j_gene: TRBJ1-5; v_gene: TRBV10-3; d_gene: .; abundance: .; CDR3nt: TGTGCCATCAGGGCTCGGGGGGATGGGGGCAATCAGCCCCAGCATTTT; CDR3aa: CAIRARGDGGNQPQHF
j_gene: TRBJ2-3; v_gene: TRBV5-4; d_gene: .; abundance: .; CDR3nt: TGTGCCAGCAGCTCCGGGATGGAAGATACGCAGTATTTT; CDR3aa: CASSSGMEDTQYF
j_gene: TRBJ1-6; v_gene: TRBV4-2; d_gene: TRBD1; abundance: .; CDR3nt: TGTGCCAGCAGCAAACGGACAGGGGGCACTGGCTCCTATAATTCACCCCTCCACTTT; CDR3aa: CASSKRTGGTGSYNSPLHF
j_gene: TRBJ2-6; v_gene: TRBV5-1; d_gene: .; abundance: once; CDR3nt: TGCGCCAGCAGTTTACAGATCCTCTCTGGGGCCAACGTCCTGACTTTC; CDR3aa: CASSLQILSGANVLTF
j_gene: TRBJ1-4; v_gene: TRBV27; d_gene: TRBD1; abundance: few; CDR3nt: TGTGCCAGCACCGTCAGGGGGCCGGGTAATGAAAAACTGTTTTTT; CDR3aa: CASTVRGPGNEKLFF
j_gene: TRBJ1-1; v_gene: TRBV2; d_gene: TRBD1; abundance: few; CDR3nt: TGTGCCAGCAGGGGTGGAAGGTTAACAGGGGAGACTGAAGCTTTCTTT; CDR3aa: CASRGGRLTGETEAFF
j_gene: TRBJ1-2; v_gene: TRBV14; d_gene: .; abundance: .; CDR3nt: TGTGCCAGCAGCCAAGAACGGGTTGGGGCAGACTATGGCTACACCTTC; CDR3aa: CASSQERVGADYGYTF
j_gene: TRBJ2-7; v_gene: TRBV6-5; d_gene: TRBD2; abundance: .; CDR3nt: TGTGCCAGCAGGGATAGGGCTAGCGGACCTACCGTGCAGTACTTC; CDR3aa: CASRDRASGPTVQYF
j_gene: TRBJ2-7; v_gene: TRBV30; d_gene: .; abundance: .; CDR3nt: TGTGCCTGGAGAGCCGGGACCTACGAGCAGTACTTC; CDR3aa: CAWRAGTYEQYF
j_gene: TRBJ2-2; v_gene: TRBV7-3; d_gene: TRBD1; abundance: .; CDR3nt: TGTGCCAGCAGCCCGCAGACAGGGGTCACCGGGGAGCTGTTTTTT; CDR3aa: CASSPQTGVTGELFF
j_gene: TRBJ1-2; v_gene: TRBV15; d_gene: TRBD1; abundance: .; CDR3nt: TGTGCCACCAGCGCGAGCGCAGGGGGCAATGGCTACACCTTC; CDR3aa: CATSASAGGNGYTF
j_gene: TRBJ1-3; v_gene: TRBV28; d_gene: .; abundance: once; CDR3nt: TGTGCCAGCAGTCGCGGGCCCGGAAACACCATATATTTT; CDR3aa: CASSRGPGNTIYF
j_gene: TRBJ2-3; v_gene: TRBV30; d_gene: TRBD2; abundance: .; CDR3nt: TGTGCCTGGGGACTAGCGGGGCGGACAACGCAGTATTTT; CDR3aa: CAWGLAGRTTQYF
j_gene: TRBJ1-2; v_gene: TRBV29-1; d_gene: TRBD1; abundance: .; CDR3nt: TGCAGCGTTGAAGTTCACAGGGGCAGGGGCTATGGCTACACCTTC; CDR3aa: CSVEVHRGRGYGYTF
j_gene: TRBJ1-5; v_gene: TRBV29-1; d_gene: .; abundance: .; CDR3nt: TGCAGCGTTGCTGAGAGCAATCAGCCCCAGCATTTT; CDR3aa: CSVAESNQPQHF
j_gene: TRBJ1-5; v_gene: TRBV7-3; d_gene: .; abundance: .; CDR3nt: TGTGCCAGCAGCCCGTCTTGGCCCCAGCATTTT; CDR3aa: CASSPSWPQHF
j_gene: TRBJ2-7; v_gene: TRBV2; d_gene: .; abundance: .; CDR3nt: TGTGCCACCCAGGGAGGTGAAAGGAGCTCCTACGAGCAGTACTTC; CDR3aa: CATQGGERSSYEQYF
j_gene: TRBJ1-3; v_gene: TRBV7-2; d_gene: .; abundance: .; CDR3nt: TGTGCCAGCAGCTTGAACGCGGGCTCTGGAAACACCATATATTTT; CDR3aa: CASSLNAGSGNTIYF
j_gene: TRBJ2-2; v_gene: TRBV5-1; d_gene: .; abundance: .; CDR3nt: TGCGCCAGCAGCTCCCTAGAGGGAAACACCGGGGAGCTGTTTTTT; CDR3aa: CASSSLEGNTGELFF
j_gene: TRBJ2-1; v_gene: TRBV4-1; d_gene: TRBD2; abundance: .; CDR3nt: TGCGCCAGCAGCCAAGATCGGACTAGCCAGTTCTTC; CDR3aa: CASSQDRTSQFF
j_gene: TRBJ2-5; v_gene: TRBV18; d_gene: TRBD2; abundance: .; CDR3nt: TGTGCCAGCTCACCACAAGGACTAGCGGAGACCCAGTACTTC; CDR3aa: CASSPQGLAETQYF
j_gene: TRBJ2-3; v_gene: TRBV7-2; d_gene: .; abundance: .; CDR3nt: TGTGCCAGCAGCTTACTAGCAAATACGCAGTATTTT; CDR3aa: CASSLLANTQYF
j_gene: TRBJ1-2; v_gene: TRBV29-1; d_gene: .; abundance: .; CDR3nt: TGCAGCGCCCCCCGGGGGAACTATGGCTACACCTTC; CDR3aa: CSAPRGNYGYTF
j_gene: TRBJ1-4; v_gene: TRBV3-1/TRBV3-2; d_gene: .; abundance: .; CDR3nt: TGTGCCAGCAGCCTCGGTTCTGGGGCTGAAAAACTGTTTTTT; CDR3aa: CASSLGSGAEKLFF
j_gene: TRBJ2-7; v_gene: TRBV6-4; d_gene: .; abundance: .; CDR3nt: TGTGCCAGCAGTGACTCTCCGGGGTCCGAGCAGTACTTC; CDR3aa: CASSDSPGSEQYF
j_gene: TRBJ1-3; v_gene: TRBV19; d_gene: .; abundance: .; CDR3nt: TGTGCCAGTAGTATGAGTGGGCTCGGAAACACCATATATTTT; CDR3aa: CASSMSGLGNTIYF
j_gene: TRBJ1-5; v_gene: TRBV25-1; d_gene: TRBD1; abundance: .; CDR3nt: TGTGCCAGCAGTGAGACAGGGGCCATTTCCAATCAGCCCCAGCATTTT; CDR3aa: CASSETGAISNQPQHF
j_gene: TRBJ1-5; v_gene: TRBV6-1; d_gene: TRBD1; abundance: .; CDR3nt: TGTGCCAGCAGTGATACAGGGGTTCAGCCCCAGCATTTT; CDR3aa: CASSDTGVQPQHF
j_gene: TRBJ1-1; v_gene: TRBV30; d_gene: .; abundance: .; CDR3nt: TGTGCCTGGAGTGTTGGGCAGTACACTGAAGCTTTCTTT; CDR3aa: CAWSVGQYTEAFF
j_gene: TRBJ2-7; v_gene: TRBV7-3; d_gene: TRBD2; abundance: .; CDR3nt: TGTGCCAGCAGCTCCTCAGCGGGAGCCTACGAGCAGTACTTC; CDR3aa: CASSSSAGAYEQYF
j_gene: TRBJ2-1; v_gene: TRBV5-8; d_gene: .; abundance: .; CDR3nt: TGTGCCAGCAGCTTGGTCCGGGTATCCTACAATGAGCAGTTCTTC; CDR3aa: CASSLVRVSYNEQFF
j_gene: TRBJ2-7; v_gene: TRBV19; d_gene: TRBD2; abundance: .; CDR3nt: TGTGCCAGTAGTATACGAGGGACTAGCGGGGCAACCTACGAGCAGTACTTC; CDR3aa: CASSIRGTSGATYEQYF
j_gene: TRBJ2-7; v_gene: TRBV19; d_gene: .; abundance: .; CDR3nt: TGTGCCAGTAGTATCCGGCGGGATATGAACGAGCAGTACTTC; CDR3aa: CASSIRRDMNEQYF
j_gene: TRBJ2-5; v_gene: TRBV30; d_gene: .; abundance: .; CDR3nt: TGTGCCTGGAGTATCGGCGGAAAAGAGACCCAGTACTTC; CDR3aa: CAWSIGGKETQYF
j_gene: TRBJ2-7; v_gene: TRBV11-2; d_gene: TRBD1; abundance: .; CDR3nt: TGTGCCAGCAGCTTAGATCTAGACAGGGGGTCCTACGAGCAGTACTTC; CDR3aa: CASSLDLDRGSYEQYF
j_gene: TRBJ1-2; v_gene: TRBV10-3; d_gene: .; abundance: .; CDR3nt: TGTGCCTCGTCAGGAAATGGCTACACCTTC; CDR3aa: CASSGNGYTF
j_gene: TRBJ2-7; v_gene: TRBV11-2; d_gene: TRBD2; abundance: .; CDR3nt: TGTGCCAGCAGCTCCGCGGGGGGTGCGGGGGAGCAGTACTTC; CDR3aa: CASSSAGGAGEQYF